Shown below are 27 T cell receptor beta chains from a single sample sequenced in a study of chemoradiotherapy in HPV16-positive cancers. Only in-frame clones appear in the TCRdb table, and some are missing; sequencing was by immunoSEQ multiplex PCR. The sample lists roughly 5,800 clones; about three quarters were seen once. Sampling took place from a patient who underwent chemoradiotherapy. These receptors were collected from a human donor with HPV-associated anogenital cancer.

This chain uses TRBV5-1 with TRBJ1-1; D uncertain. Germline V gene sequence: CDR1 SGHRS, CDR2 YFSETQ. V was shortened by 7 bases and J by 2 bases, with 12 bases between the two germline ends. CDR3 length: 13 residues. The chain's CDR3 is CASGLGGNTEAFF. The CDR3 bases are TGCGCCAGCGGCCTGGGAGGAAACACTGAAGCTTTCTTT.

The chain recombines TRBV7-2 with TRBJ2-2; D unclear. The CDR3 totals 17 residues. Germline CDR1 and CDR2: SGHTA and FQGNSA. Trimming cost V 5 bases and J 0 bases, with 16 bases left between them. CDR3 coding DNA: TGTGCCAGCAGCAACACCCCCAGCGTCGCGAACACCGGGGAGCTGTTTTTT. Translated: CASSNTPSVANTGELFF.

The rearrangement links TRBV28 to TRBJ1-2; D gene uncertain. Trimming pared 4 bases from V and 14 bases from J, leaving 14 bases between. This CDR3 region has 11 residues. The germline V gene has CDR1 MDHEN and CDR2 SYDVKM. The CDR3 reads CASSSIGRCTF. The CDR3 DNA follows: TGTGCCAGCAGTTCTATCGGGAGGTGTACCTTC.

The chain carries TRBV25-1 and TRBJ1-5; tentatively, D is TRBD1 (6 bases). Trimming took off 3 bases at V and 4 bases at J, with 10 bases between the two ends. Germline V gives CDR1 MGHDK, CDR2 SYGVNS. The CDR3 is 14 residues long. Written as DNA, the CDR3 is TGTGCCAGCAGTGATCAGGGGCTTAATCAGCCCCAGCATTTT. Its protein is CASSDQGLNQPQHF.

This chain connects TRBV19 to TRBJ2-2; D is unclear. This CDR3 contains 10 residues. Trimming removed 6 bases at V and 9 bases at J, with 5 bases between. The germline CDR1 and CDR2 sequences are LNHDA and SQIVND (reference sequence). The CDR3, as DNA: TGTGCCAGTAGAAAAAGGGAGCTGTTTTTT. It specifies CASRKRELFF.

The chain recombines TRBV30 with TRBJ1-1, with 7 bases matching TRBD1. The CDR3 sequence is 13 residues long. Germline loops: CDR1 GTSNPN, CDR2 SVGIG (reference sequence). V lost 8 bases and J lost 5; bases outside the gene matches: 11. CDR3 nucleotides: TGTGCCAGGGGAGGGGGCGAGGGGACTGAAGCTTTCTTT. It encodes CARGGGEGTEAFF.

The genes are TRBV4-1 and TRBJ2-2, with D uncertain. The CDR3 contains 15 residues. Germline V gene lookup returns CDR1 MGHRA and CDR2 YSYEKL. The V end was cut by 2 bases, the J end by 3 bases, with 10 bases between. The CDR3 sequence is CASSQTRLYTGELFF. In DNA, the CDR3 is TGCGCCAGCAGCCAAACGCGACTGTACACCGGGGAGCTGTTTTTT.

The V gene is TRBV19, the J gene TRBJ2-5; 10 bases match TRBD1. The V and J ends lost 6 bases and 4 bases, in that order; junction bases with no gene match: 5. This CDR3 contains 14 residues. CDR1 is LNHDA, CDR2 SQIVND, per germline (reference sequence). The CDR3 DNA reads TGTGCCAGTAGGAGACAGGGGGCTTCAGAGACCCAGTACTTC. Amino acids: CASRRQGASETQYF.

The V call is TRBV19, the J call TRBJ1-5; TRBD1 might be the D (6 bases). The CDR3 length is 14 residues. Germline V CDR1 and CDR2: LNHDA, SQIVND (reference sequence). V gave up 9 bases and J gave up 9 bases, with 21 bases separating them. The CDR3 region is CASSEGVGIPPQHF. Here the CDR3 DNA reads TGTGCCAGCTCCGAGGGGGTTGGGATCCCGCCCCAGCATTTT.

As DNA, the CDR3 is TGTGCTAGTGGCCCCACAGGGTTCCTCTCTGGAAACACCATATATTTT. It specifies CASGPTGFLSGNTIYF. V gene TRBV12-5 combines with J gene TRBJ1-3; D perhaps matches TRBD1 (6 bases). The germline V gene has CDR1 LGHNT and CDR2 FRNRAP. Trimming shortened V by 6 bases and J by 0 bases, and 15 bases separated the two germline ends. This CDR3 is built from 16 residues.

The chain recombines TRBV5-1 with TRBJ2-6, with unresolved D. Germline CDR1 SGHRS, CDR2 YFSETQ. Trimming left V 7 bases short and J 0 bases short, with 11 bases between. The CDR3 totals 15 residues. As DNA, the CDR3 is TGCGCCAGCGGAGTTTCGGGCTCTGGGGCCAACGTCCTGACTTTC. Translation: CASGVSGSGANVLTF. The whole variable domain, remainder taken from reference TRBV5-1 and TRBJ2-6, is KAGVTQTPRYLIKTRGQQVTLSCSPISGHRSVSWYQQTPGQGLQFLFEYFSETQRNKGNFPGRFSGRQFSNSRSEMNVSTLELGDSALYLCASGVSGSGANVLTFGAGSRLTVL.

This clone was seen just once. The CDR3, as DNA: TGTGCCAGCAAGGGGCCCCTAACAGGGGGCTTCGAGCAGTACGTC. Protein: CASKGPLTGGFEQYV. The rearrangement links TRBV6-1 to TRBJ2-7, with 9 bases identical to TRBD1. CDR3 length: 15 residues. After removal of 7 bases from V and 6 bases from J, the junction contained 13 bases not matched to a gene. Germline V gene lookup returns CDR1 MNHNS and CDR2 SASEGT.

This clone appeared a single time. The genes are TRBV11-2 and TRBJ1-1; tentatively, D is TRBD1 (5 bases). V lost 7 bases and J 1 base, leaving 16 bases between the germline ends. This CDR3 contains 15 residues. CDR1 is SGHAT, CDR2 FQNNGV, per germline. The CDR3 sequence is CASTQQTGGNTEAFF. The CDR3 bases are TGTGCCAGCACCCAACAGACCGGGGGGAACACTGAAGCTTTCTTT.

The chain has TRBV4-1 and TRBJ2-1; 7 bases match TRBD2. J was trimmed by 12 bases and V by 0 bases; bases with no gene match: 11. There are 15 residues in the CDR3. CDR1 and CDR2 from the germline V gene are MGHRA and YSYEKL. The CDR3 DNA is TGCGCCAGCAGCCAAGACACTAGCGCTTCCTACGGGCAGTTCTTC. Residues: CASSQDTSASYGQFF.

This clone turned up a few times. The chain carries TRBV18 and TRBJ1-5, with TRBD1 identical over 7 bases. Losses at the gene ends were 5 bases for V and 3 bases for J; bases not matched to a gene: 4. Per the germline V gene, CDR1 is KGHSH and CDR2 is LQKENI. This CDR3 contains 14 residues. CDR3 amino acids: CASSSTGDNQPQHF. The DNA of the CDR3 is TGTGCCAGCTCATCTACAGGGGACAATCAGCCCCAGCATTTT.

The chain couples TRBV5-6 to TRBJ1-1; D remains unclear. V was pared by 1 base and J by 1 base, with 14 bases between. Germline CDR1 reads SGHDT; CDR2 reads YYEEEE. This CDR3 comprises 16 residues. CDR3: CASSLLGSRGNTEAFF. CDR3 nucleotides: TGTGCCAGCAGCTTGTTAGGGTCGCGGGGGAACACTGAAGCTTTCTTT.

Notes on this clone: The sample holds other DNA sequences that translate to the same CDR3. V usage is TRBV6-5 and J usage is TRBJ1-5; TRBD1 is a possible D gene (5 bases). Germline V CDR1 and CDR2: MNHEY, SVGAGI. This CDR3 is 15 amino acids long. V dropped 5 bases and J dropped 6 bases, with 17 bases sitting between them. The CDR3 nucleotides are TGTGCCAGCAGTCCGGGACTCCTTTCTGGTCAGCCCCAGCATTTT. Protein: CASSPGLLSGQPQHF.

The chain links TRBV6-4 to TRBJ2-2, with 8 bases matching TRBD1. The trim removed 0 bases at V and 11 bases at J, leaving 2 bases unmatched. CDR1 and CDR2 (germline): MRHNA, SNTAGT. The CDR3 has 13 residues. The CDR3: CASSDSGTGELFF. The CDR3 DNA reads TGTGCCAGCAGTGACTCAGGGACAGGAGAGCTGTTTTTT.

This sequence joins TRBV9 and TRBJ2-1; no firm D call. Trimming took 0 bases from V and 0 from J, leaving 4 bases between them. Germline V CDR1 and CDR2: SGDLS, YYNGEE. The CDR3 consists of 14 residues. The CDR3 sequence: CASSVAHSYNEQFF. The DNA for the CDR3 is TGTGCCAGCAGCGTAGCCCACTCCTACAATGAGCAGTTCTTC.

The chain combines TRBV11-2 with TRBJ2-7, with D hard to call. Trimming took 5 bases from V and 5 from J, leaving 13 bases between them. Germline V gene lookup returns CDR1 SGHAT and CDR2 FQNNGV. This CDR3 region has 13 residues. As DNA, the CDR3 is TGTGCCAGCAGCACTGGACCGAGGAACGAGCAGTACTTC. Translated, it gives CASSTGPRNEQYF. Using reference TRBV11-2 and TRBJ2-7 for the parts outside the CDR3, the full variable domain is EAGVAQSPRYKIIEKRQSVAFWCNPISGHATLYWYQQILGQGPKLLIQFQNNGVVDDSQLPKDRFSAERLKGVDSTLKIQPAKLEDSAVYLCASSTGPRNEQYFGPGTRLTVT.

The rearrangement joins TRBV2 to TRBJ2-1, with TRBD1 identical over 8 bases. This CDR3 contains 15 residues. Germline V lookup: CDR1 SNHLY, CDR2 FYNNEI. V was clipped by 2 bases and J by 5 bases; unmatched bases: 5. The CDR3 DNA reads as TGTGCCAGCAGTGAACAAGGACAGGGCAACAATGAGCAGTTCTTC. As protein: CASSEQGQGNNEQFF.

The chain employs TRBV6-6 and TRBJ1-5; unclear D gene. The CDR3 length is 14 residues. The V end was cut by 2 bases, the J end by 1 base, with 6 bases between. CDR1 is MNHNY and CDR2 is SVGAGI in the germline V gene (reference sequence). The CDR3 spells CASSYAGSNQPQHF. CDR3 in DNA: TGTGCCAGCAGTTACGCGGGGAGCAATCAGCCCCAGCATTTT.

The chain carries TRBV7-9 and TRBJ1-6, with TRBD1 matching over 7 bases. There are 16 residues in the CDR3. Trimming took 5 bases from V and 14 from J; bases not matched to a gene: 18. CDR1 and CDR2 (germline): SEHNR, FQNEAQ (reference sequence). CDR3 DNA: TGTGCCAGCAGCCCCCGCGGACAGGCTACTCCGGGTGCCCTCCACTTT. Translating gives CASSPRGQATPGALHF.

This clone was detected only a few times. V gene TRBV18 combines with J gene TRBJ1-2; D may be TRBD1 (5 bases). Germline V gives CDR1 KGHSH, CDR2 LQKENI. The CDR3 covers 14 residues. Trimming took off 4 bases at V and 8 bases at J, with 17 bases between the two ends. CDR3 DNA sequence: TGTGCCAGCTCACAGGACACCCTTAATGGAGGCTACACCTTC. Residues: CASSQDTLNGGYTF.

The gene calls are TRBV11-3 and TRBJ1-1; a weak D match, TRBD1 (5 bases). Between the trimmed V and J ends, which lost 4 bases and 5 bases, there was a span of 14 bases. Germline loops: CDR1 SGHNT, CDR2 YENEEA. This CDR3 region has 14 residues. The CDR3 nucleotides read TGTGCCAGCAGCTGGCGGGGCCTTGCTACTGAAGCTTTCTTT. Its translation is CASSWRGLATEAFF.

The chain has TRBV5-1 and TRBJ2-2, with D unclear. This CDR3 has 16 amino acids. CDR1 SGHRS and CDR2 YFSETQ come from the germline V gene. Trimming left V 3 bases short and J 1 base short, with 13 bases between. The CDR3: CASSSGRAENTGELFF. The CDR3 bases are TGCGCCAGCAGCTCTGGCCGGGCGGAGAACACCGGGGAGCTGTTTTTT.

The chain employs TRBV6-4 and TRBJ2-3, with 10 bases lining up with TRBD2. Germline CDR1 reads MRHNA; CDR2 reads SNTAGT. J gave up 3 bases and V 0 bases, and 12 bases lay outside the gene matches. This CDR3 has 19 residues. The CDR3 DNA follows: TGTGCCAGCAGTGACTCCTACGATGTTAGCGGGGGGAAGACAGATACGCAGTATTTT. This translates into CASSDSYDVSGGKTDTQYF.